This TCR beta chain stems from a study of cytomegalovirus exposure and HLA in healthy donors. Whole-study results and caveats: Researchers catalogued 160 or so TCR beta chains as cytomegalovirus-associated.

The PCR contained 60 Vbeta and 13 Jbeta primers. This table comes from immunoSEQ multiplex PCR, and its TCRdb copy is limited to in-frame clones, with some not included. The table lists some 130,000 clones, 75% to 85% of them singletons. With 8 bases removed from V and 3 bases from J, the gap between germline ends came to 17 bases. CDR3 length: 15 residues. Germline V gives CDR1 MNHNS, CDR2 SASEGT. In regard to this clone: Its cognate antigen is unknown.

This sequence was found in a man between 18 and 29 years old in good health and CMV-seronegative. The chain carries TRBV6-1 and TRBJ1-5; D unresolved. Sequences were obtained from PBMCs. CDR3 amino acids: CASFMAGKPNQPQHF. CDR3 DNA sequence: TGTGCCAGCTTTATGGCAGGCAAACCCAATCAGCCCCAGCATTTT.